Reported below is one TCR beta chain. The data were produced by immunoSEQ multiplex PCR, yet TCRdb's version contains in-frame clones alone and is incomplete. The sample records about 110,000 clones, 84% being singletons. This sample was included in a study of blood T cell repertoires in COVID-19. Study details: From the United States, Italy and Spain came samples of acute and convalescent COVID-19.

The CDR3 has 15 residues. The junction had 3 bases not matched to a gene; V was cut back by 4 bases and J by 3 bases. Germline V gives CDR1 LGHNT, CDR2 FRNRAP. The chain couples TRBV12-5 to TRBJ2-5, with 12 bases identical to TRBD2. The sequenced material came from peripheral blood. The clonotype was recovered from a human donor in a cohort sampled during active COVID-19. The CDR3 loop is CASGWGLAGEETQYF. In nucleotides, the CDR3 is TGTGCTAGTGGTTGGGGACTAGCGGGCGAAGAGACCCAGTACTTC.